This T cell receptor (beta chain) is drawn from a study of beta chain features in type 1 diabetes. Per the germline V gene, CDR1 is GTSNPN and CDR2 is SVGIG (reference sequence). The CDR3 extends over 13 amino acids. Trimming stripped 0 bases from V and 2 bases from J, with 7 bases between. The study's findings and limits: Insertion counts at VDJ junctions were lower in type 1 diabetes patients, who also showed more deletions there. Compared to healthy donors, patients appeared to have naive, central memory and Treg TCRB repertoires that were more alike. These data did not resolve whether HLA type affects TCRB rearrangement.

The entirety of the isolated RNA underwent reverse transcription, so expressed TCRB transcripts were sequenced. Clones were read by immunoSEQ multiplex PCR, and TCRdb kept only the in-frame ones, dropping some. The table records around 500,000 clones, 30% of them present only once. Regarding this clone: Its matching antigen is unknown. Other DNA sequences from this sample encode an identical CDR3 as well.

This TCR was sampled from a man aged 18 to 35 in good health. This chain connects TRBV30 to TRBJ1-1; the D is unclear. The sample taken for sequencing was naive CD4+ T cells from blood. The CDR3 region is CAWSVLRNTEAFF. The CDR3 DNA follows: TGTGCCTGGAGTGTACTGCGAAACACTGAAGCTTTCTTT.